The sequence of this TCR beta chain was determined in a study of T cell responses to AZD1222 COVID-19 vaccine. CDR1 and CDR2 from the germline V gene are LGHDT and YNNKEL (reference sequence). The V end was cut by 0 bases, the J end by 8 bases, with 10 bases between. The CDR3 totals 13 residues. Produced via immunoSEQ multiplex PCR; TCRdb's table is partial and in-frame only. Here the sample spans approximately 64,000 clones, about 89% being singletons. Findings of the study overall: Just a handful of people given AZD1222 tested seropositive at baseline. Regions 160-218 and 743-854 dominated among vaccine-associated CD4 TCRs spanning spike. Elevations in Spike-specific TCR breadth and depth followed administration of two AZD1222 doses. The reported proportion of spike-specific TCRs targeting unmutated variant regions was nearly half.

Worth noting for this clone: No antigen is known for it.

Sequencing used peripheral blood, obtained 28 days after the second dose of the MenACWY control vaccine. This clonotype was obtained from an adult who received the MenACWY meningococcal vaccine as a control. The chain carries TRBV3-1 (or the pseudogene TRBV3-2) and TRBJ1-2; D is uncertain. The CDR3 DNA reads as TGTGCCAGCAGCCAAGACCGTGGCAGGGGCTACACCTTC. Protein: CASSQDRGRGYTF.